This TCR beta chain comes out of a study of blood T cells in healthy people across ages (dated by TCRdb to the mid-2010s). With respect to the entire study: In model experiments, template switching captured about one uniquely barcoded TCR beta cDNA molecule for every two T cells. The donors were split into four age groups: young (average around 15 years), middle-aged (roughly 39), aged (approximately 59) and long-lived (under 90). To avoid experimental bias, donors of different ages were randomly spread across the sequencing lanes. The study analyzed two additional independent replicas of 1 million unique cDNA reads from the same blood draw for two donors, one aged 18 to 30 and one aged 80 or older. Age-related changes in TCR beta repertoire diversity were measured in the study by deep sequencing normalized with unique cDNA molecular identifiers.

Summary of the overall study and its limitations: Because the CMV infection status of the donors was unknown, age-related changes in expanded clonotypes may potentially have been confounded. Compared with the aged group, more naive CD4+ T cells, fewer expanded clones and increased TCR diversity were shown by the long-lived group, suggesting age selection. Observed TCR beta diversity per million T cells fell roughly linearly with age, and a significant reduction was already apparent by age about 38. Since profiling was done on bulk unsorted PBMCs, naive and antigen-experienced compartments could not be conclusively compared. Observed TCR beta diversity correlated strongly with the percentage of naive T cells measured by flow cytometry. Estimates of total diversity based on one million sequenced T cells were considered lower bounds and underestimates.

Donors were about 36 systemically healthy Caucasian individuals from Russia aged 6 to 90 years. Each donor gave around 9.9 milliliters of peripheral blood, collected into EDTA-treated Vacutainer tubes. Ficoll-Paque density-gradient centrifugation was used to isolate PBMCs, with at least 6 million per sample. Trizol reagent was used to extract total RNA from PBMCs, with at least 5 micrograms per sample. Naive CD45RAhigh/CD27high T cell percentages were measured by flow cytometry on a PBMC aliquot from every donor. Library preparation employed 5' RACE. Sequenced using an Illumina HiSeq 2500. The second PCR ran for about 6 to 12 cycles and used a J-beta primer mix along with a sample-barcoded 5' primer. Each TCR beta cDNA molecule received a unique molecular identifier from a template-switch 5' adaptor carrying 12 random nucleotides. Each sample yielded at least 3 million CDR3-containing paired-end reads. The Mint cDNA synthesis kit, primed by a TRBC-specific oligonucleotide, was used to synthesize first-strand cDNA from all RNA. After uracil-DNA glycosylase treatment, a first 18-cycle PCR used universal primers M1SS and BC2_uni_R on all cDNA. Under the source paper's analysis protocol: For normalization, 1 million high-quality reads were randomly selected from each sample, with every read carrying a distinct molecular identifier. Instead of being binned into consensus sequences, reads with shared molecular identifiers were discarded. CDR3 identification, clonotype clustering and error correction used MiTCR with a Q25 quality threshold and the strictest error-elimination algorithm. A nonparametric unseen species model using Euler transformation provided a lower-bound estimate of total TCR beta diversity. TCRdb handled the public reads itself, with Q25 trimming in fastp and clone calling in MiXCR, and kept productive beta chains. Entries that share a CDR3 protein sequence are merged under the most common genes and DNA. The V and J calls and clone size come from TCRdb's table, not from the authors' own analysis. This sample has under 800,000 distinct CDR3 sequences in its table, and 40% to 45% of those were observed once. The ten largest clones take up approximately 22% of the sample.

Here V drops 0 bases and J drops 11 bases, and the junction holds 9 bases not matched to any gene. Measured from the cysteine to the phenylalanine, the CDR3 is 16 residues long. Solely the CDR3 DNA is kept, with 48 bases framed from the first base. Sequences MNHEY (CDR1) and SMNVEV (CDR2) are obtained from the germline V gene (reference sequence). In regard to this clonotype: Its recognized antigen is unknown. No qualities accompany the bases; no much larger clone lies one base away.

The rearrangement joined TRBV27 to TRBJ1-6, with 8 middle bases fitting TRBD1. The sequenced material came from blood. The sequence derives from a woman aged 55-70 years in good health. The nucleotide sequence reads TGTGCCAGCAGTTTATCGTCTCGACAGGGGATAACACCCCTCCACTTT. This yields the protein CASSLSSRQGITPLHF.